Detailed here is one TCR beta chain. Its target antigen remains unknown. It has no much larger one-base neighbor in the sample; base qualities were not kept. From cysteine to phenylalanine, the CDR3 is 15 amino acids long. The retained sequence is limited to the CDR3, 45 bases, with the frame set at the first base. Deletion took 8 bases off V and 0 bases off J, with a span of 14 bases between the germline ends. CDR1 and CDR2 are read off the germline V gene as MNHNS and SASEGT. The sample is drawn from a study of shared clonotypes between healthy human individuals (dated by TCRdb to 2020 to 2022). About the investigation overall: A few men and a couple of women, aged 18 to 49 years, made up the cohort. Different laboratories and diverse techniques were used to prepare libraries and sequence TCR repertoires, to increase sequencing depth and limit assay-specific biases. For each donor, three plates each were used for CD4 naive and CD4 memory, two plates were used for CD8 naive, and one plate was used for CD8 memory. Leukapheresis yielded between about 0.85 and 10 billion PBMCs per donor. To estimate repertoire size and how much clonotypes are shared between individuals, the study performed deep sequencing of blood TCR repertoires from a handful of healthy adults.

Using the deep immunoSEQ assay, TCR CDR3 regions were amplified from genomic DNA by multiplex PCR. Genomic DNA extracted from each cell subset was distributed evenly over all wells of several immunoSEQ 96-well plates, and each plate served as one replicate. For sorted subsets, 200 to 250 ng of genomic DNA, equivalent to 25,000 to 30,000 T cell genomes, went into each replicate PCR. The purified libraries were quantified using a Qubit 3.0 fluorometer, sized with a Bioanalyzer 2100, and then quantified again using the KAPA Library Quantification kit. A separate single-read 150-cycle Illumina NextSeq 550 flow cell was used to sequence each immunoSEQ 96-well plate. Under the source paper's analysis protocol: Because the immunoSEQ output held only junctional sequences and lacked quality scores, the filtering could not match the filtering applied to full-length reads. Sequences were annotated with PyIR, a Python wrapper for IgBLAST v1.9, using IMGT germline references to assign V/J genes and CDR3. Reads were removed for weak V/J assignments (E-value above 1e-6), missing CDR3, stop codons, out-of-frame junctions, or ambiguous translated residues. V3J clonotypes were defined by identical inferred V gene, J gene, and CDR3 amino acid sequence. To compute the percentage overlap between repertoires, the number of shared unique clonotypes was divided by the size of the smaller repertoire. Richness of each repertoire was evaluated using RTK rarefaction, the Chao1 estimator, and Recon v2.1 estimates of unobserved clonotypes. Generation probabilities for all TCRbeta clonotypes obtained by the gDNA method from a handful of donors were computed using OLGA. The immuneACCESS repertoire file appears here via TCRdb, limited to in-frame rearrangements. These files lack a portion of the clones; in checked studies, under half of the deficit traces to unresolved V genes, and the cause of the others is not known. V and J calls and clone size come straight from that table; D and trimming were deduced from the DNA. Across this sample there are some 2,000,000 clones, with about 95% seen only once. The ten biggest clones cover 0.9% to 1.3% of the sample.

For the CD8 naive samples, CD45RO-negative cells were positively selected for CCR7, yielding a CD45RA+CCR7+ population from which TemRA cells were excluded. Donors were healthy HIV-negative adults with no recently reported acute infections or vaccinations. Every donor was a Caucasian adult residing in Nashville, Tennessee, USA. Blood was collected by leukapheresis, and PBMCs were isolated by Ficoll-Histopaque density gradient centrifugation and then cryopreserved in liquid nitrogen vapor phase. Purity and quantity of every magnetically sorted T cell population were checked by analytical flow cytometry. Each sorted fraction had its genomic DNA isolated and then quantified by UV absorbance on a Nanodrop 2000c. Overall study results and their limits: The small number of donors limited the genetic and exposure-history diversity represented. Naive subsets generally had larger estimated clonotype richness than memory subsets. Sampling was restricted to blood, and TCR repertoires in tissues likely differ from the TCR repertoires found in blood. Compared with non-shared clonotypes, the clonotypes found in all four sorted-subset donors had higher generation probabilities. Rarefaction of sorted-subset datasets indicated incomplete sequencing despite the large sequencing depth. When a few donors were compared, the shared fraction of clonotypes was about 5% for naive CD4, roughly 3.4% for naive CD8, roughly 2.5% for memory CD4, and around 0.4% for memory CD8. Based on pairwise subsampling, the degree of clonotype sharing among donors was expected to be affected by sequencing depth.

Sequencing was done on a sample of naive CD8+ T cells sorted from blood. The sample's cell subset or site, from its label and the paper: CD45RA+CCR7+. This TCR was sampled from a young man in good health. Recombination linked TRBV6-1 to TRBJ1-5; the best D guess is TRBD1, with 5 bases matching. The nucleotide sequence reads as follows: TGTGCCAGCTGGGACCCGTCCTATAGCAATCAGCCCCAGCATTTT. Protein translation: CASWDPSYSNQPQHF.